This T cell receptor (beta chain) was captured in a study of shared clonotypes between healthy human individuals. On the study more broadly: For every donor, three CD4 naive, three CD4 memory, two CD8 naive and one CD8 memory plates were used. Study results and limitations: Clonotypes which were not shared had lower generation probabilities than clonotypes that all four donors shared.

The material for each subset, its genomic DNA, was split evenly across several immunoSEQ plates. Replicate PCRs run on sorted subsets employed 200 ng DNA, 30,000 to 35,000 T cell genomes. The assay was immunoSEQ multiplex PCR, and TCRdb's table has in-frame clones only and misses some. The sample holds approximately 700,000 clones; roughly 73% are singletons and the top ten take around 1.7%. Looked up from germline, CDR1 is SQVTM and CDR2 is ANQGSEA. The V end was cut by 4 bases, the J end by 1 base, with 13 bases between. This CDR3 spans 14 amino acids. Worth noting for this clone: Its antigen is as yet unknown.

This sequence was found in a woman aged 25-40 years in good health. Sequenced: memory CD4+ T cells sorted from blood. Subset denoted: CD45RA-negative fraction. The V gene is TRBV29-1, the J gene TRBJ1-1; D uncertain. Here the CDR3 reads CSVAPPRQNTEAFF. The CDR3 DNA reads TGCAGCGTTGCACCACCCCGGCAGAACACTGAAGCTTTCTTT.